The 5 T cell receptor beta chains below all came from one sample that was sequenced in a study of blood T cell repertoires in COVID-19. Assay used: immunoSEQ multiplex PCR; TCRdb lists only in-frame clones, some missing. The data hold approximately 150,000 clones, with about 86% observed a single time. The sample taken for sequencing was peripheral blood. The receptor set was obtained from a human donor in a cohort sampled during active COVID-19.

This chain connects TRBV6-5 to TRBJ1-1, with 9 bases matching TRBD1. Germline V CDR1 and CDR2: MNHEY, SVGAGI. Unmatched junction bases numbered 9, after V lost 6 bases and J lost 4 bases. This CDR3 is 15 amino acids long. Here the CDR3 reads CASRKRTGGRTEAFF. CDR3 sequence (DNA): TGTGCCAGCAGGAAAAGAACAGGGGGCCGCACTGAAGCTTTCTTT.

The V and J genes are TRBV6-1 and TRBJ1-4; TRBD1 aligns across 7 bases. The CDR3 is 14 residues long. The germline CDR1 and CDR2 sequences are MNHNS and SASEGT. Losses at the gene ends were 3 bases for V and 8 bases for J; bases not matched to a gene: 6. The CDR3 region has the DNA TGTGCCAGCAGTGACCAGGGGGTGGAGGAAAAACTGTTTTTT. Protein sequence: CASSDQGVEEKLFF.

The V gene is TRBV5-1, the J gene TRBJ2-5; tentatively, D is TRBD2 (5 bases). Germline V lookup: CDR1 SGHRS, CDR2 YFSETQ. This CDR3 has 14 residues. V lost 4 bases to trimming and J lost 7 bases, with 17 bases between them. CDR3 loop: CASSPEATRRTQYF. The CDR3 bases are TGCGCCAGCAGCCCGGAGGCCACTCGGCGGACCCAGTACTTC.

The chain joins TRBV9 to TRBJ2-7; 9 bases line up with TRBD2. Germline-derived CDR1 and CDR2 are SGDLS and YYNGEE. The ends lost 3 bases at V and 0 bases at J; junction bases unmatched: 4. The CDR3 sequence is 15 residues long. CDR3 residues: CASSASTSGSYEQYF. The CDR3, as DNA: TGTGCCAGCAGCGCATCGACTAGCGGCTCCTACGAGCAGTACTTC.

The chain uses TRBV19 and TRBJ2-2; 12 bases are a match to TRBD2. The CDR3 consists of 17 residues. Germline values: CDR1 LNHDA, CDR2 SQIVND (reference sequence). V was clipped by 6 bases and J by 2 bases; unmatched bases: 7. CDR3 nucleotides: TGTGCCAGTAGGCCGGGACTAGCGGGTTTTAACACCGGGGAGCTGTTTTTT. Amino acids: CASRPGLAGFNTGELFF.